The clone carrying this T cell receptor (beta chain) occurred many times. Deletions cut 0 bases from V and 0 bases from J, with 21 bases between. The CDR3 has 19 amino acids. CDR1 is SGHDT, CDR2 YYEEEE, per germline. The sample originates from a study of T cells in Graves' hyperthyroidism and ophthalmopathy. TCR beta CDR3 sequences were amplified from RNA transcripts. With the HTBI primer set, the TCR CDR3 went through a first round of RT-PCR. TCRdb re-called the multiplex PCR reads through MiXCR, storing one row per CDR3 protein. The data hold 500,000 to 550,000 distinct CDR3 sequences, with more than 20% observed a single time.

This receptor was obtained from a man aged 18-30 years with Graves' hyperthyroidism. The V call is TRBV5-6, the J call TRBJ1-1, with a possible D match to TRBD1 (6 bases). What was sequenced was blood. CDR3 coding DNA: TGTGCCAGCAGCTTGGTCTCGACAGGAGGAGGACAAGTGAACACTGAAGCTTTCTTT. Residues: CASSLVSTGGGQVNTEAFF.